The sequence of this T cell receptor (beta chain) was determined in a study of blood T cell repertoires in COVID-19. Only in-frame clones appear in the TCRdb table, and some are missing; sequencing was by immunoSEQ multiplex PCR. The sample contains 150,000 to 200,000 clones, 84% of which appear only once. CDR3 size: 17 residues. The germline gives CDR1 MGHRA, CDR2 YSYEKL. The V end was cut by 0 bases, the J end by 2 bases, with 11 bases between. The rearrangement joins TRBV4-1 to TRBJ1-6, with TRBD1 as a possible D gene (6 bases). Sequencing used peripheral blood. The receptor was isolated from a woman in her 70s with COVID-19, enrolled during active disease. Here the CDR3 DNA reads TGCGCCAGCAGCCAAGATCCAAACAGGGCCTATAATTCACCCCTCCACTTT. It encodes CASSQDPNRAYNSPLHF.